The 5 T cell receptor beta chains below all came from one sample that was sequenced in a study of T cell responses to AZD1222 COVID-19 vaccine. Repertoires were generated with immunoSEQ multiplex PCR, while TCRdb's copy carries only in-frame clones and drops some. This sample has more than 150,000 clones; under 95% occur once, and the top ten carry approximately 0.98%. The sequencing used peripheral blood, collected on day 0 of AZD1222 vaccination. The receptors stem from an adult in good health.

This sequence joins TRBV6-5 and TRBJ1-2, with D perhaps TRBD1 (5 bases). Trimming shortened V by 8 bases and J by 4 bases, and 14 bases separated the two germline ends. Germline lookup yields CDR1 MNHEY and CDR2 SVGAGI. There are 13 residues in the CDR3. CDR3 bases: TGTGCCAGCCCGGGACGGTCGTTCTATGGCTACACCTTC. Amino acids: CASPGRSFYGYTF.

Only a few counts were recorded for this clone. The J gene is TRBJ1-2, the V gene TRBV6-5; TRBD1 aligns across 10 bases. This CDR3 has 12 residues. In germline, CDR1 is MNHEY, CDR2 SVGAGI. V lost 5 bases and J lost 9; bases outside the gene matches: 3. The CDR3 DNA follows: TGTGCCAGCAGTCCGGGACAGGGGCGCTACACCTTC. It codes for CASSPGQGRYTF.

The CDR3 DNA reads TGTGCCAGCAGTGTACCGGGACAGCAGTTCTTC. It encodes CASSVPGQQFF. V and J are TRBV2 and TRBJ2-1, with D perhaps matching TRBD1 or TRBD2 (5 bases each). Germline loops: CDR1 SNHLY, CDR2 FYNNEI. The CDR3 extends over 11 amino acids. V lost 4 bases and J lost 11, with 9 bases in between. The entire variable domain, with the rest obtained from reference TRBV2 and TRBJ2-1, is as follows: EPEVTQTPSHQVTQMGQEVILRCVPISNHLYFYWYRQILGQKVEFLVSFYNNEISEKSEIFDDQFSVERPDGSNFTLKIRSTKLEDSAMYFCASSVPGQQFFGPGTRLTVL.

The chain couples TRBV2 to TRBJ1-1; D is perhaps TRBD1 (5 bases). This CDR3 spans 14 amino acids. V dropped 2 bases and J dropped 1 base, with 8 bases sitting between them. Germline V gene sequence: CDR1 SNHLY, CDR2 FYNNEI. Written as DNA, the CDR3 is TGTGCCAGCAGTGAACCCACAGGGAACACTGAAGCTTTCTTT. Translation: CASSEPTGNTEAFF. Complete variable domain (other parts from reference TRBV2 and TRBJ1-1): EPEVTQTPSHQVTQMGQEVILRCVPISNHLYFYWYRQILGQKVEFLVSFYNNEISEKSEIFDDQFSVERPDGSNFTLKIRSTKLEDSAMYFCASSEPTGNTEAFFGQGTRLTVV.

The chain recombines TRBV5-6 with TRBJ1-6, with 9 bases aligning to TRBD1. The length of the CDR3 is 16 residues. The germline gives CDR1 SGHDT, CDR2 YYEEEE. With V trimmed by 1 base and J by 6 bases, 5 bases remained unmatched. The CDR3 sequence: CASSLFTGGLNSPLHF. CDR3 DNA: TGTGCCAGCAGCTTGTTCACAGGGGGCCTTAATTCACCCCTCCACTTT.